These 5 T cell receptor beta chains were sequenced from one sample in a study of T cell repertoires in cytomegalovirus infection. TCRdb reprocessed the reads with MiXCR, giving one entry per CDR3 protein. The sample lists about 180,000 distinct CDR3 sequences, roughly 20% occurring once. The antigens for these receptors are not known. Source: CD8+ T cells from cultured PBMCs, taken from culture after CMV antigen stimulation. The source of these receptors is a human donor in good health (CMV status not recorded). Some clones in this sample may be carry-over from other donors' samples.

This clonotype appeared a few times. It may be a read error: a sequence one base away is much more abundant. V is TRBV13 and J is TRBJ1-1; D gene uncertain. CDR3 length equals 13 residues. The V gene lost 1 base and the J gene lost 1 base, with 4 bases spanning the gap. Per germline, CDR1 PRHDT and CDR2 FYEKMQ (reference sequence). The CDR3 here is CASSLEGNTEAFF. Written as DNA, the CDR3 is TGTGCCAGCAGCTTAGAAGGGAACACTGAAGCTTTCTTT.

This clonotype turned up a few times. The rearrangement uses TRBV6-1 and TRBJ1-2; 9 bases match TRBD1. There are 17 residues in the CDR3. Trimming at V came to 2 bases and at J to 7 bases, leaving 14 bases not matched to a gene. CDR1 MNHNS and CDR2 SASEGT come from the germline V gene. In DNA form, the CDR3 reads TGTGCCAGCAGTGAAAGGATTTTGGAAGGGACAGGGAGTGGCTACACCTTC. It codes for CASSERILEGTGSGYTF.

This clonotype showed up just a few times. This chain links TRBV12-5 with TRBJ1-2, with 7 bases fitting TRBD1. Germline loops: CDR1 LGHNT, CDR2 FRNRAP. This CDR3 has 19 residues. J was trimmed by 2 bases and V by 2 bases; bases with no gene match: 17. The CDR3 nucleotides read TGTGCTAGTGGTTTGAATACAGAGGGCATGCCCAGGGGGAACTATGGCTACACCTTC. It codes for CASGLNTEGMPRGNYGYTF.

The rearrangement uses TRBV5-6 and TRBJ2-1, with 7 bases identical to TRBD2. Germline CDR1 SGHDT, CDR2 YYEEEE. The CDR3 runs 15 residues. V lost 0 bases to trimming and J lost 5 bases; unmatched junction nucleotides: 5. CDR3 loop: CASSLDLAGHNEQFF. The CDR3 coding sequence is TGTGCCAGCAGCTTGGATTTAGCGGGCCACAATGAGCAGTTCTTC. Looking up the rest from reference TRBV5-6 and TRBJ2-1 gives the full variable domain: DAGVTQSPTHLIKTRGQQVTLRCSPKSGHDTVSWYQQALGQGPQFIFQYYEEEERQRGNFPDRFSGHQFPNYSSELNVNALLLGDSALYLCASSLDLAGHNEQFFGPGTRLTVL.

The gene calls are TRBV4-3 and TRBJ1-4; maybe TRBD1 (6 bases). V was trimmed by 0 bases and J by 7 bases, leaving 12 bases between them. CDR1 and CDR2 from the germline V gene are LGHNA and YSLEER. CDR3 length: 15 amino acids. Here the CDR3 DNA reads TGCGCCAGCAGCCAAGAGAAGGGGGAGGCTGAAAAACTGTTTTTT. It translates to CASSQEKGEAEKLFF.